This T cell receptor beta chain comes out of a study of control samples from healthy donors and cancer patients. Libraries were prepared by immunoSEQ multiplex PCR; TCRdb keeps only in-frame clonotypes and omits some of them. The sample has 80,000 to 100,000 clones, around 88% seen once. This CDR3 contains 14 residues. The germline V gene encodes CDR1 SGHDT and CDR2 YYEEEE. The germline V and J ends were trimmed by 2 bases and 10 bases, with 13 bases remaining between them. The specimen sequenced was blood. The receptor was derived from a man aged 25-45 years in good health. The chain combines TRBV5-6 with TRBJ1-6; unclear D gene. CDR3: CASSFDRGKSPLHF. CDR3 DNA: TGTGCCAGCAGCTTTGACCGAGGGAAATCACCCCTCCACTTT.